A selection of T cell receptor beta chains follows, all from one sample in a study of beta chain features in type 1 diabetes. TCRdb's table, derived via immunoSEQ multiplex PCR, lists solely in-frame clones and lacks some. The data hold around 280,000 clones, with roughly 8% observed a single time. The sequenced material came from central memory CD4+ T cells from blood. These receptors originate from a woman aged 18 to 35 in good health. CDR3s leave out the opening cysteine and the closing phenylalanine or tryptophan. The D gene is left open where the match is weak. The size field is filled for only some rows; it gives once, few, many or a size class.

j_gene: TRBJ2-3
d_gene: TRBD1
v_gene: TRBV15
abundance: many
CDR3aa: ATSRGTGTVRTDTQY

j_gene: TRBJ2-5
d_gene: NA
v_gene: TRBV7-9
abundance: NA
CDR3aa: ASSFETQY

j_gene: TRBJ2-2
d_gene: TRBD2
v_gene: TRBV19
abundance: NA
CDR3aa: ASKGWTSGIQAGELF

j_gene: TRBJ1-1
d_gene: TRBD1
v_gene: TRBV7-8
abundance: few
CDR3aa: ASSLPGTGNTEAF

j_gene: TRBJ2-3
d_gene: TRBD2
v_gene: TRBV2
abundance: NA
CDR3aa: ASSGDSGAFGDTQY

j_gene: TRBJ2-1
d_gene: TRBD1
v_gene: TRBV29-1
abundance: NA
CDR3aa: SASTGGQF

j_gene: TRBJ1-3
d_gene: NA
v_gene: TRBV7-6
abundance: NA
CDR3aa: ASSLRLFGGPSGNTIY

j_gene: TRBJ2-5
d_gene: NA
v_gene: TRBV7-2
abundance: few
CDR3aa: ASSSQVGSGETQY

j_gene: TRBJ2-4
d_gene: NA
v_gene: TRBV28
abundance: NA
CDR3aa: ASSLSGVGNIQY

j_gene: TRBJ1-5
d_gene: TRBD1
v_gene: TRBV27
abundance: NA
CDR3aa: ASSPLGQGGNQPQH

j_gene: TRBJ2-2
d_gene: TRBD1
v_gene: TRBV19
abundance: few
CDR3aa: ASSPSRDRGTGELF

j_gene: TRBJ2-5
d_gene: TRBD1
v_gene: TRBV5-1
abundance: few
CDR3aa: ASSGGQGRGETQY

j_gene: TRBJ2-1
d_gene: TRBD2
v_gene: TRBV7-9
abundance: few
CDR3aa: ASSFGLGGYNEQF

j_gene: TRBJ2-3
d_gene: NA
v_gene: TRBV27
abundance: few
CDR3aa: ASSSEGFSTDTQY

j_gene: TRBJ1-5
d_gene: NA
v_gene: TRBV18
abundance: few
CDR3aa: ASSPPNSGNQPQH

j_gene: TRBJ2-1
d_gene: NA
v_gene: TRBV5-1
abundance: NA
CDR3aa: ASSLGWSSYNEQF

j_gene: TRBJ2-2
d_gene: NA
v_gene: TRBV5-1
abundance: many
CDR3aa: ASSLGHRDKNTGELF

j_gene: TRBJ2-2
d_gene: NA
v_gene: TRBV11-2
abundance: NA
CDR3aa: ASSFAVELF

j_gene: TRBJ1-3
d_gene: NA
v_gene: TRBV9
abundance: few
CDR3aa: ASSDSSAGQGNTIY

j_gene: TRBJ2-2
d_gene: NA
v_gene: TRBV6-5
abundance: NA
CDR3aa: ASGRGRRTGELF

j_gene: TRBJ1-2
d_gene: NA
v_gene: TRBV30
abundance: NA
CDR3aa: AWNYRLGDYGYT

j_gene: TRBJ2-3
d_gene: NA
v_gene: TRBV19
abundance: few
CDR3aa: ASRDGGTGTDTQY

j_gene: TRBJ2-3
d_gene: TRBD1
v_gene: TRBV12-5
abundance: NA
CDR3aa: ASGPGTGGIGADTQY

j_gene: TRBJ2-3
d_gene: NA
v_gene: TRBV18
abundance: NA
CDR3aa: ASSPPPAVTSTDTQY

j_gene: TRBJ2-3
d_gene: NA
v_gene: TRBV7-3
abundance: NA
CDR3aa: ASSFSRTDTQY

j_gene: TRBJ1-4
d_gene: TRBD1
v_gene: TRBV4-3
abundance: few
CDR3aa: ASSHPGQGNEKLF

j_gene: TRBJ2-3
d_gene: NA
v_gene: TRBV2
abundance: few
CDR3aa: ASSEYTDTQY

j_gene: TRBJ2-7
d_gene: NA
v_gene: TRBV11-1
abundance: few
CDR3aa: ASSDTASRDEQY

j_gene: TRBJ2-7
d_gene: NA
v_gene: TRBV11-3
abundance: NA
CDR3aa: ASSPRGKRSYEQY

j_gene: TRBJ2-5
d_gene: TRBD2
v_gene: TRBV7-9
abundance: NA
CDR3aa: ASTPWGSGANGETQY

j_gene: TRBJ2-3
d_gene: TRBD2
v_gene: TRBV6-4
abundance: few
CDR3aa: ASSTSGAADTQY

j_gene: TRBJ1-2
d_gene: NA
v_gene: TRBV14
abundance: few
CDR3aa: ASSQVRRMGGNYGYT

j_gene: TRBJ1-2
d_gene: NA
v_gene: TRBV5-1
abundance: NA
CDR3aa: ASSLQGEDGYT

j_gene: TRBJ2-3
d_gene: NA
v_gene: TRBV20-1
abundance: few
CDR3aa: SAARSDTQY

j_gene: TRBJ2-1
d_gene: NA
v_gene: TRBV27
abundance: NA
CDR3aa: ASSLLATREIWHEQF

j_gene: TRBJ1-6
d_gene: NA
v_gene: TRBV7-2
abundance: NA
CDR3aa: ASSLGLVNSPLH

j_gene: TRBJ2-6
d_gene: NA
v_gene: TRBV5-8
abundance: few
CDR3aa: ASSLFGANVLT

j_gene: TRBJ2-1
d_gene: TRBD1
v_gene: TRBV7-2
abundance: few
CDR3aa: ASRGQGHNEQF

j_gene: TRBJ1-2
d_gene: NA
v_gene: TRBV30
abundance: NA
CDR3aa: AWMGQGYGYT

j_gene: TRBJ2-5
d_gene: NA
v_gene: TRBV5-1
abundance: NA
CDR3aa: ASSVSGETQY

j_gene: TRBJ2-5
d_gene: NA
v_gene: TRBV18
abundance: few
CDR3aa: ASSPERGEETQY

j_gene: TRBJ2-7
d_gene: NA
v_gene: TRBV6-6
abundance: many
CDR3aa: ASSTRRGHSYEQY

j_gene: TRBJ1-2
d_gene: NA
v_gene: TRBV2
abundance: many
CDR3aa: ASSEGYRTNYGYT

j_gene: TRBJ1-4
d_gene: TRBD1
v_gene: TRBV4-2
abundance: NA
CDR3aa: ASSQDWTGGNVGNEKLF

j_gene: TRBJ2-7
d_gene: NA
v_gene: TRBV5-1
abundance: NA
CDR3aa: ASSSTMTAGSYEQY

j_gene: TRBJ1-4
d_gene: TRBD1
v_gene: TRBV15
abundance: NA
CDR3aa: ATSRNRGTNEKLF

j_gene: TRBJ2-3
d_gene: NA
v_gene: TRBV5-4
abundance: NA
CDR3aa: ASSETSTDTQY

j_gene: TRBJ2-3
d_gene: NA
v_gene: TRBV5-4
abundance: few
CDR3aa: ASSFFSRLTDTQY

j_gene: TRBJ1-2
d_gene: NA
v_gene: TRBV30
abundance: many
CDR3aa: AWSVQGDYT

j_gene: TRBJ1-6
d_gene: TRBD1
v_gene: TRBV6-1
abundance: few
CDR3aa: ASSGQGNSPLH

j_gene: TRBJ2-1
d_gene: TRBD2
v_gene: TRBV7-8
abundance: few
CDR3aa: ASSRRLAGVVNEQF

j_gene: TRBJ1-2
d_gene: NA
v_gene: TRBV27
abundance: few
CDR3aa: ASSLHDCGVTCT

j_gene: TRBJ2-1
d_gene: TRBD2
v_gene: TRBV7-2
abundance: NA
CDR3aa: ASSPSLLSGRRDEQF

j_gene: TRBJ1-1
d_gene: TRBD1
v_gene: TRBV7-9
abundance: many
CDR3aa: ASSSGGTEAF

j_gene: TRBJ2-7
d_gene: NA
v_gene: TRBV6-1
abundance: few
CDR3aa: ASSELRYEQY

j_gene: TRBJ2-5
d_gene: TRBD2
v_gene: TRBV4-3
abundance: few
CDR3aa: ANLFLADQETQY

j_gene: TRBJ1-1
d_gene: NA
v_gene: TRBV5-1
abundance: few
CDR3aa: ASSFSTLNTEAF

j_gene: TRBJ2-1
d_gene: TRBD1
v_gene: TRBV15
abundance: NA
CDR3aa: ATSRDVDRLTNNEQF

j_gene: TRBJ1-2
d_gene: TRBD1
v_gene: TRBV5-6
abundance: many
CDR3aa: ASSPTGGGYGYT

j_gene: TRBJ2-1
d_gene: NA
v_gene: TRBV21-1
abundance: NA
CDR3aa: ACHVPHTNEQF